A single sample gave rise to the 25 T cell receptor beta chains below, sequenced in a study of T cell repertoires in ileal Crohn's disease. Clones were read by immunoSEQ multiplex PCR, and TCRdb kept only the in-frame ones, dropping some. The sample includes 15,000 or so clones, 70% to 90% of them seen just once. Sequenced sample: ileal tissue. The receptor set was obtained from an adult with Crohn's disease.

The chain uses TRBV4-1 and TRBJ2-7; 10 nucleotides align to TRBD1. The CDR3 length is 15 residues. The V gene's germline CDR1 is MGHRA and CDR2 YSYEKL. J lost 2 bases, V lost 0 bases, and 1 base had no gene match. The CDR3 DNA sequence: TGCGCCAGCAGCCAAGAAGGGACAGGGGCCTACGAGCAGTACTTC. Its protein product is CASSQEGTGAYEQYF.

The V gene is TRBV5-1, the J gene TRBJ2-3; TRBD2 is a possible D gene (5 bases). The V gene lost 0 bases and the J gene lost 8 bases, with 10 bases spanning the gap. The CDR3 is 13 amino acids. CDR1 is SGHRS, CDR2 YFSETQ, per germline. This CDR3 is CASSLDGVGTQYF. The CDR3 nucleotides read TGCGCCAGCAGCTTGGACGGGGTCGGTACGCAGTATTTT.

The chain employs TRBV19 and TRBJ1-2; D perhaps matches TRBD1 (5 bases). V lost 4 bases to trimming and J lost 4 bases, with 19 bases between them. Germline CDR1 reads LNHDA; CDR2 reads SQIVND (reference sequence). This CDR3 spans 16 amino acids. CDR3 DNA: TGTGCCAGTAGTAATCAGGGATCCGGTAGAGGCTATGGCTACACCTTC. It yields the protein CASSNQGSGRGYGYTF.

V gene TRBV5-1 combines with J gene TRBJ2-2, with 9 positions matching TRBD1. V was clipped by 6 bases and J by 3 bases; unmatched bases: 3. Germline V gene data show CDR1 as SGHRS and CDR2 as YFSETQ. There are 14 residues in the CDR3. CDR3 DNA sequence: TGCGCCAGCAACAGGGACAGGGACACCGGGGAGCTGTTTTTT. This gives the protein CASNRDRDTGELFF.

The CDR3 DNA is TGTGCCAGCAAGGGCAGCGGGCCAATGTCCACACCCTCCTACAATGAGCAGTTCTTC. Translating it yields CASKGSGPMSTPSYNEQFF. The chain combines TRBV5-6 with TRBJ2-1, with D possibly TRBD2 on 6 matching bases. The CDR3 is 19 residues long. V was clipped by 6 bases and J by 0 bases, with 25 bases between them. From germline, CDR1 is SGHDT and CDR2 YYEEEE.

CDR3 sequence: CASSPSGSGELFF. DNA of the CDR3: TGTGCCAGCAGCCCATCAGGGAGCGGGGAGCTGTTTTTT. The chain carries TRBV16 and TRBJ2-2; D tentatively fits TRBD1 or TRBD2 (5 bases each). V lost 4 bases and J 7 bases, leaving 10 bases between the germline ends. The CDR3 has 13 residues. Germline CDR1 is KGHSY and CDR2 is FQNENV.

The chain joins TRBV12-5 to TRBJ2-3; D is perhaps TRBD1 (7 bases). From germline, CDR1 is LGHNT and CDR2 FRNRAP. CDR3 length: 13 residues. The ends were cut back, 5 bases at V and 5 bases at J, with 11 bases in the middle. The CDR3 here is CASGVQGGDTQYF. The DNA of the CDR3 is TGTGCTAGTGGTGTGCAGGGGGGAGATACGCAGTATTTT.

V usage is TRBV11-3 and J usage is TRBJ2-3, with D tentatively TRBD1 (6 bases). This CDR3 has 15 amino acids. Looked up from germline, CDR1 is SGHNT and CDR2 is YENEEA. With 0 bases removed from V and 5 bases from J, the gap between germline ends came to 12 bases. The CDR3 DNA reads TGTGCCAGCAGCTTAGAAGCCAGGGGCGAAGATACGCAGTATTTT. Encoded protein: CASSLEARGEDTQYF.

The chain has TRBV9 and TRBJ1-1; 8 bases match TRBD1. This CDR3 region has 18 residues. Germline V CDR1 and CDR2: SGDLS, YYNGEE. V dropped 0 bases and J dropped 1; count of bases not matched to a gene: 11. The CDR3: CASSVVSPGGVENTEAFF. Here the CDR3 DNA reads TGTGCCAGCAGCGTAGTATCTCCAGGGGGCGTTGAGAACACTGAAGCTTTCTTT.

This clone was seen just once. The chain couples TRBV20-1 to TRBJ1-4; D may be TRBD1 (5 bases). Trimming pared 4 bases from V and 6 bases from J, leaving 6 bases between. The CDR3 is made up of 11 amino acids. The germline CDR1 and CDR2 sequences are DFQATT and SNEGSKA (reference sequence). In DNA, the CDR3 is TGCAGTGCTATCAGGGATGAAAAACTGTTTTTT. Its translation is CSAIRDEKLFF.

The CDR3 DNA follows: TGTGCCAGCAGCCCAGCGCCGGTAGCGGATCTACGGGAAGATACGCAGTATTTT. Translated: CASSPAPVADLREDTQYF. The chain is built from TRBV7-9 and TRBJ2-3, with D possibly TRBD2 on 6 matching bases. Trimming took off 5 bases at V and 5 bases at J, with 26 bases between the two ends. The length of the CDR3 is 18 residues. Germline lookup yields CDR1 SEHNR and CDR2 FQNEAQ (reference sequence).

The chain combines TRBV6-6 with TRBJ1-5, with 8 bases identical to TRBD1. Germline CDR1 and CDR2: MNHNY and SVGAGI (reference sequence). V shed 5 bases, J shed 7 bases, and the junction held 13 bases outside the gene matches. The CDR3 loop spans 16 amino acids. The CDR3 coding sequence is TGTGCCAGCAGTCCCAGGGGGCAGTCCGTCCGCCAGCCCCAGCATTTT. Its translation is CASSPRGQSVRQPQHF.

The V and J genes are TRBV7-8 and TRBJ1-1, with D perhaps matching TRBD1 (5 bases). V was pared by 3 bases and J by 4 bases, with 12 bases between. CDR1 and CDR2 from the germline V gene are SGHVS and FQNEAQ. This CDR3 spans 14 amino acids. In nucleotides, the CDR3 is TGTGCCAGCAGCTTTGGGGTAAGGGGCACTGAAGCTTTCTTT. Its protein is CASSFGVRGTEAFF. The variable domain in full, with the rest retrieved from reference TRBV7-8 and TRBJ1-1, is GAGVSQSPRYKVAKRGQDVALRCDPISGHVSLFWYQQALGQGPEFLTYFQNEAQLDKSGLPSDRFFAERPEGSVSTLKIQRTQQEDSAVYLCASSFGVRGTEAFFGQGTRLTVV.

This clone came up once. This chain uses TRBV7-3 with TRBJ2-5; 11 nucleotides line up with TRBD2. The V gene end was trimmed by 1 base and the J gene end by 5 bases; junction bases not matched to a gene: 12. This CDR3 contains 18 residues. Germline CDR1 is SGHTA and CDR2 is FQGTGA. CDR3 nucleotides: TGTGCCAGCAGCTTAAACCCCCCTATAGCGGGGGGGAAGGAGACCCAGTACTTC. The encoded protein is CASSLNPPIAGGKETQYF. Full variable domain (remainder filled in from reference TRBV7-3 and TRBJ2-5): GAGVSQTPSNKVTEKGKYVELRCDPISGHTALYWYRQSLGQGPEFLIYFQGTGAADDSGLPNDRFFAVRPEGSVSTLKIQRTERGDSAVYLCASSLNPPIAGGKETQYFGPGTRLLVL.

The gene calls are TRBV5-1 and TRBJ2-5, with 14 nucleotides matching TRBD2. With V trimmed by 3 bases and J by 5 bases, 6 bases remained unmatched. This CDR3 region has 16 residues. CDR1 SGHRS and CDR2 YFSETQ come from the germline V gene. CDR3 in DNA: TGCGCCAGCAGCTGGAAGACTAGCGGGAGGGCGGAGACCCAGTACTTC. Amino acids: CASSWKTSGRAETQYF.

The rearrangement links TRBV18 to TRBJ2-1; TRBD2 matches at 12 bases. With 6 bases clipped from V and 6 bases from J, the junction kept 3 bases outside the gene matches. The CDR3 has 14 amino acids. CDR1 and CDR2 from the germline V gene are KGHSH and LQKENI. CDR3 residues: CASSPGLAGNEQFF. The CDR3 bases are TGTGCCAGCTCCCCGGGACTAGCGGGCAATGAGCAGTTCTTC.

This chain joins TRBV5-1 and TRBJ2-1; TRBD2 agrees at 8 bases. Trimming cost V 4 bases and J 7 bases; bases outside gene matches: 7. This CDR3 has 14 residues. Germline CDR1 is SGHRS and CDR2 is YFSETQ. The CDR3 region is CASSPLAGRNEQFF. The CDR3 nucleotides read TGCGCCAGCAGCCCATTAGCGGGACGGAATGAGCAGTTCTTC.

The chain recombines TRBV5-4 with TRBJ1-1, with D possibly TRBD1 on 5 matching bases. The CDR3 is 13 amino acids. V lost 5 bases and J 1 base, leaving 9 bases between the germline ends. CDR1 SGHNT and CDR2 YYREEE come from the germline V gene (reference sequence). This CDR3 is CASSFDRNTEAFF. The CDR3 nucleotides are TGTGCCAGCAGTTTTGACAGGAACACTGAAGCTTTCTTT.

The chain combines TRBV28 with TRBJ1-2, with D uncertain. The germline CDR1 and CDR2 sequences are MDHEN and SYDVKM. The CDR3 consists of 12 residues. The V gene lost 10 bases and the J gene lost 3 bases, with 12 bases spanning the gap. For the CDR3, the DNA is TGTGCCACTGGCCGCCCTGACTATGGCTACACCTTC. Protein: CATGRPDYGYTF.

The chain links TRBV6-5 to TRBJ2-7; a weak D match, TRBD1 (5 bases). V was trimmed by 6 bases and J by 2 bases, leaving 8 bases between them. The CDR3 is 12 residues long. The V gene's germline CDR1 is MNHEY and CDR2 SVGAGI. CDR3 sequence reads: CASRAGPYEQYF. CDR3 DNA sequence: TGTGCCAGCAGGGCAGGGCCCTACGAGCAGTACTTC.

The chain couples TRBV28 to TRBJ2-7, with D uncertain. The CDR3 length is 12 residues. Trimming cost V 7 bases and J 6 bases, with 13 bases left between them. Germline CDR1 and CDR2: MDHEN and SYDVKM. The CDR3 region is CASTTESPEQYF. The CDR3 DNA is TGTGCCAGCACTACCGAGTCGCCCGAGCAGTACTTC.

V gene TRBV6-1 combines with J gene TRBJ2-5; 12 bases align to TRBD1. The J call may be wrong; the DNA end is better matched by TRBJ2-7. Germline lookup yields CDR1 MNHNS and CDR2 SASEGT. The CDR3 consists of 15 residues. CDR3 sequence: CASSSPGQGASEQYF. The CDR3 DNA follows: TGTGCCAGCAGTTCACCGGGACAGGGGGCCTCCGAGCAGTACTTC.

The V and J genes are TRBV2 and TRBJ2-3; 8 bases match TRBD2. The CDR3 runs to 15 residues. V lost 1 base and J lost 4; bases outside the gene matches: 4. Germline loops: CDR1 SNHLY, CDR2 FYNNEI. The CDR3 DNA reads as TGTGCCAGCAGTGAAGACGGGGGGGCCGCAGATACGCAGTATTTT. It codes for CASSEDGGAADTQYF.

The V and J genes are TRBV6-6 and TRBJ2-7, with 7 bases matching TRBD1. The V gene's germline CDR1 is MNHNY and CDR2 SVGAGI (reference sequence). This CDR3 comprises 16 residues. V lost 5 bases and J lost 2; bases outside the gene matches: 12. DNA for the CDR3: TGTGCCAGCAGTAATCACGGACAGGTCGGGGCCTACGAGCAGTACTTC. It specifies CASSNHGQVGAYEQYF.

The chain couples TRBV4-3 to TRBJ2-7; 13 bases align to TRBD2. This CDR3 is 15 amino acids long. V lost 1 base, J lost 6 bases, and 3 bases stayed unmatched. Germline CDR1 LGHNA, CDR2 YSLEER. DNA of the CDR3: TGCGCCAGCAGCCAAGCTGGACTAGCGGGAGTCGAGCAGTACTTC. The encoded protein is CASSQAGLAGVEQYF.